The clone carrying this TCR beta chain was seen just once. This record comes from a study of blood T cell repertoires in COVID-19. Overall study context: COVID-19 samples, acute and convalescent, were from the United States, Italy and Spain. The cDNA or gDNA used as material had been derived from T cells, B-cell-depleted T cells, or PBMCs.

Authors' processing steps: From reference gene primer amplification, estimates of nucleated cell counts were derived. TCRdb's copy holds only in-frame clones and misses some; the assay was immunoSEQ multiplex PCR. V, J and clone size reflect that table, while D and trimming were determined from the DNA. The table lists hundreds of thousands of clones, approximately 86% of them singletons. CDR1 is SGDLS, CDR2 YYNGEE, per germline. V lost 0 bases and J 4 bases, leaving 8 bases between the germline ends. The CDR3 extends over 14 amino acids. This rearrangement joins TRBV9 to TRBJ1-5; D not resolved. The clonotype comes from a man in his late teens or twenties with active or convalescent COVID-19. Sample: peripheral blood. The CDR3 DNA is TGTGCCAGCAGCGTAGAAGCGGGTAATCAGCCCCAGCATTTT. This sequence encodes CASSVEAGNQPQHF.